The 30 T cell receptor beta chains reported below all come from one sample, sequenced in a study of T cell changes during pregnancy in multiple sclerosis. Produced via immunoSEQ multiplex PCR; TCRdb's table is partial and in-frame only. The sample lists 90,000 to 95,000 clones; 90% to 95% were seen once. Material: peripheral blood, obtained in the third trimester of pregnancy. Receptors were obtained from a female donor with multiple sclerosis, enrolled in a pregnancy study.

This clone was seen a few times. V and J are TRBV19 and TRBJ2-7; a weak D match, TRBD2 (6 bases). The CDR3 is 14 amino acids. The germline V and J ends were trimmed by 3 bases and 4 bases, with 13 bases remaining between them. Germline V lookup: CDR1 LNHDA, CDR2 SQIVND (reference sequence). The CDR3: CASSIGLADYEQYF. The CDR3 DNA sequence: TGTGCCAGTAGTATTGGGTTAGCGGATTACGAGCAGTACTTC.

CDR3 DNA sequence: TGTGCCAGCAGTGAAGGGAGTGAGACCCCCAATGAAAAACTGTTTTTT. It specifies CASSEGSETPNEKLFF. The chain recombines TRBV6-1 with TRBJ1-4; no definite D call. This CDR3 contains 16 residues. The V end lost 1 base, the J end lost 5 bases, and 14 bases lay between the germline ends. Germline values: CDR1 MNHNS, CDR2 SASEGT.

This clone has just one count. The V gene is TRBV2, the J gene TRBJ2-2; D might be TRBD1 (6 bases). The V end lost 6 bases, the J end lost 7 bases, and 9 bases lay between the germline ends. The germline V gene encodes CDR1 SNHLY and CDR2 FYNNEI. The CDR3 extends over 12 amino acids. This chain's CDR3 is CASRQGNGELFF. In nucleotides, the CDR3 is TGTGCCAGCAGACAGGGAAACGGGGAGCTGTTTTTT.

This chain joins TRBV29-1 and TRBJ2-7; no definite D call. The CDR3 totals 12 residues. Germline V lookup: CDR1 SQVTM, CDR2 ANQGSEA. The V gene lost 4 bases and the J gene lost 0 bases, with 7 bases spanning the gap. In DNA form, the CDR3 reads TGCAGCGTTGGGCGGAACTCCTACGAGCAGTACTTC. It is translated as CSVGRNSYEQYF.

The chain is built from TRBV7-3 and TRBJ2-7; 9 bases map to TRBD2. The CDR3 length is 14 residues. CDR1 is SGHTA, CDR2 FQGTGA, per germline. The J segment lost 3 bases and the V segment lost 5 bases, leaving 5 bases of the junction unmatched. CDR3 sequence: CASSPSGANYEQYF. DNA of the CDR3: TGTGCCAGCAGCCCTAGCGGGGCTAACTACGAGCAGTACTTC.

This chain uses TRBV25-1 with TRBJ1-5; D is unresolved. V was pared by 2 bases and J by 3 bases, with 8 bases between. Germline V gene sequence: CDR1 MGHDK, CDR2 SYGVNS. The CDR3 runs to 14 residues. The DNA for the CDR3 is TGTGCCAGCAGTGAAGCCGGGGTCAATCAGCCCCAGCATTTT. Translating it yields CASSEAGVNQPQHF.

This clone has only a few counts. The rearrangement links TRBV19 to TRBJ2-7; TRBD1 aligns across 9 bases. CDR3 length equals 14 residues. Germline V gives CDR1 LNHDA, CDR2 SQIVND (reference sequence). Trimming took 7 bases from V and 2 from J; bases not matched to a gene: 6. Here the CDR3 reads CASTWTGDPYEQYF. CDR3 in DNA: TGTGCCAGTACCTGGACAGGGGACCCCTACGAGCAGTACTTC.

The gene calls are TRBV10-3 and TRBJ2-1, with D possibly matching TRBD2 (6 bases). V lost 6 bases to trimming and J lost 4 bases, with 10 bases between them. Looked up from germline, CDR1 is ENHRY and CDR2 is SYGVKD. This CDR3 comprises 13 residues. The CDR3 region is CAIRDGTYNEQFF. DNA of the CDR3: TGTGCCATCAGGGATGGGACTTACAATGAGCAGTTCTTC.

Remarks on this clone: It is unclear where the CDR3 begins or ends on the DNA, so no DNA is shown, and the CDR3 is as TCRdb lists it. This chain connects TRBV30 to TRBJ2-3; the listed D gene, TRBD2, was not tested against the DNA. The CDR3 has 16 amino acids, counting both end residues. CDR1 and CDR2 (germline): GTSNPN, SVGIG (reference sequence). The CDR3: CAWLFGSGSSSGTQYF.

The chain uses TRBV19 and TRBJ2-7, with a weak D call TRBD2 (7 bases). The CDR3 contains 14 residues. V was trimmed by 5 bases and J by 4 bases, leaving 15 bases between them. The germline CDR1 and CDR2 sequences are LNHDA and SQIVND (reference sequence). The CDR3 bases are TGTGCCAGTAGTCGGCGGGGGCGGCTATACGAGCAGTACTTC. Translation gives CASSRRGRLYEQYF.

The CDR3 reads CASSLAGADYGYTF. The DNA of the CDR3 is TGTGCCAGCAGCTTAGCGGGCGCTGACTATGGCTACACCTTC. The gene calls are TRBV7-2 and TRBJ1-2; D unclear. V shed 0 bases and J shed 3 bases, with 8 bases lying between them. The CDR3 is 14 residues long. Germline CDR1 SGHTA, CDR2 FQGNSA.

The CDR3 loop is CASSYSVGGPHNEQFF. DNA for the CDR3: TGTGCCAGCAGTTACTCTGTGGGTGGGCCACACAATGAGCAGTTCTTC. The chain combines TRBV6-5 with TRBJ2-1; no clear D. The CDR3 spans 16 residues. V was clipped by 0 bases and J by 5 bases, with 14 bases between them. The V gene's germline CDR1 is MNHEY and CDR2 SVGAGI.

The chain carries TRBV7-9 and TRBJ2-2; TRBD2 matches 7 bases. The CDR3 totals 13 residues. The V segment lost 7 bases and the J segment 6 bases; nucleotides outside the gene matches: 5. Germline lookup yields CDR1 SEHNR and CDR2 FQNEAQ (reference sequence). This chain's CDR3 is CASTKREAGELFF. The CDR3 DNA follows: TGTGCCAGCACGAAGCGGGAAGCCGGGGAGCTGTTTTTT.

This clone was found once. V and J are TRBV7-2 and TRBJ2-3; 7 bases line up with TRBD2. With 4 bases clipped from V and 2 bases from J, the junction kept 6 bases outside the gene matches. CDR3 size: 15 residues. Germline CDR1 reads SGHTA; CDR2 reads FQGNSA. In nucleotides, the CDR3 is TGTGCCAGCAGCTATCCGGGACTATCCACAGATACGCAGTATTTT. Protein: CASSYPGLSTDTQYF.

The CDR3 loop reads CASSLEGAGTDTQYF. The CDR3 DNA follows: TGTGCCAGCAGCTTAGAAGGGGCGGGCACAGATACGCAGTATTTT. The chain carries TRBV11-2 and TRBJ2-3, with TRBD1 as a possible D gene (5 bases). The CDR3 contains 15 residues. The germline V gene has CDR1 SGHAT and CDR2 FQNNGV. Trimming pared 0 bases from V and 1 base from J, leaving 8 bases between.

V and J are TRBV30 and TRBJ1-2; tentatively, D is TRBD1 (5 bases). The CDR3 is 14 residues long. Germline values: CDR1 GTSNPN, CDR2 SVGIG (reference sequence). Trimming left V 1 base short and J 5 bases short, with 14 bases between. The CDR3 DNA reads TGTGCCTGGAGTGCCGGGGGTGGGGGGTATGGCTACACCTTC. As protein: CAWSAGGGGYGYTF.

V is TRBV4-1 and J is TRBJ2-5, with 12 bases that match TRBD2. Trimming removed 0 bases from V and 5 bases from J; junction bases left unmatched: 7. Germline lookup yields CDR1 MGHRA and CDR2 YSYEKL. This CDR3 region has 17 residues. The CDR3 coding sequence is TGCGCCAGCAGCCAAGATCCCCTAGCGGGAGGGGGGGAGACCCAGTACTTC. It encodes CASSQDPLAGGGETQYF.

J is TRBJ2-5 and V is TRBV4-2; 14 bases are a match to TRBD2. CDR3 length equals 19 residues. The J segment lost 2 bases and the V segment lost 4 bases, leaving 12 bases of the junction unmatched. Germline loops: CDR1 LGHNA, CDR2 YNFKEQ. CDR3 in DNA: TGTGCCAGCAGCCCGCAGACTAGCGGGAGGGCCGTGGGTCAAGAGACCCAGTACTTC. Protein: CASSPQTSGRAVGQETQYF.

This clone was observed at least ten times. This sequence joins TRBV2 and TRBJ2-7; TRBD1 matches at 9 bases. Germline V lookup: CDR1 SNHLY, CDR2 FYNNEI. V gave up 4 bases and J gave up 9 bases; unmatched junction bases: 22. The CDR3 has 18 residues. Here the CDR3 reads CASSGGPLSMDRGGRQYF. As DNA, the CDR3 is TGTGCCAGCAGTGGAGGTCCCCTAAGTATGGACAGGGGAGGTCGGCAGTACTTC.

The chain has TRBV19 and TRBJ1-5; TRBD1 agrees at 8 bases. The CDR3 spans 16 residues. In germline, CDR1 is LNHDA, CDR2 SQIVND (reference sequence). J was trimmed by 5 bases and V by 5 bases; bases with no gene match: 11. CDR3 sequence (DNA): TGTGCCAGTAGTGTCCCAGGGGGCCCATCCCATCAGCCCCAGCATTTT. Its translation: CASSVPGGPSHQPQHF.

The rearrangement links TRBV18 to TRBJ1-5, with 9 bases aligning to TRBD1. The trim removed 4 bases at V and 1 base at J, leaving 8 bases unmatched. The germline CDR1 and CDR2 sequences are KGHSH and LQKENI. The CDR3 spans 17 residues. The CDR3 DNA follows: TGTGCCAGCTCACTTTTACCTGGACAGGGGAGCAATCAGCCCCAGCATTTT. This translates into CASSLLPGQGSNQPQHF.

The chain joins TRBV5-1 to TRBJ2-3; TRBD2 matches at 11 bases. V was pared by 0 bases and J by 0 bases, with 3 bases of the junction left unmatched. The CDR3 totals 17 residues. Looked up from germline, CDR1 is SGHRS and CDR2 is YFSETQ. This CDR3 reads CASSLGLAGYSTDTQYF. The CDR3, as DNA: TGCGCCAGCAGCTTGGGACTAGCGGGATATAGCACAGATACGCAGTATTTT.

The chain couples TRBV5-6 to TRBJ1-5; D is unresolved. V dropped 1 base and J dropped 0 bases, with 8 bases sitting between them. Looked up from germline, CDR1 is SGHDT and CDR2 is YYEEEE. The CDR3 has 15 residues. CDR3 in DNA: TGTGCCAGCAGCTTGAGCCTGATTAGCAATCAGCCCCAGCATTTT. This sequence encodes CASSLSLISNQPQHF.

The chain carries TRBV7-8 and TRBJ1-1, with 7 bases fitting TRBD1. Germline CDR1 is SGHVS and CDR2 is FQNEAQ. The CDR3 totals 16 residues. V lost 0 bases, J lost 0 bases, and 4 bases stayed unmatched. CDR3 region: CASSLAPQGMNTEAFF. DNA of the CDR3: TGTGCCAGCAGCTTAGCACCACAGGGGATGAACACTGAAGCTTTCTTT.

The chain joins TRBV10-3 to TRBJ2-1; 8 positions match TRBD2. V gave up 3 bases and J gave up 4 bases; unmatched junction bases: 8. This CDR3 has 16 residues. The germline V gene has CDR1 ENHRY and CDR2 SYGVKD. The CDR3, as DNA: TGTGCCATCAGTGAACCCGGGACTAGTTCATACAATGAGCAGTTCTTC. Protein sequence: CAISEPGTSSYNEQFF.

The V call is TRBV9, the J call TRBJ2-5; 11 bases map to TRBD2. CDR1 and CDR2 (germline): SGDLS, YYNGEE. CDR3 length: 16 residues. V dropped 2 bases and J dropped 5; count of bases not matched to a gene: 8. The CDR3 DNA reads TGTGCCAGCAGCGTTGGACTAGCGGGCGTGAGGGAGACCCAGTACTTC. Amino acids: CASSVGLAGVRETQYF.

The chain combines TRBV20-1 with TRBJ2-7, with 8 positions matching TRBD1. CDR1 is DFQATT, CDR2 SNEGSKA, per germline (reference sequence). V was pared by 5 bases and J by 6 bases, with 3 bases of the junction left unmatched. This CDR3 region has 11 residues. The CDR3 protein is CSARTGTEQYF. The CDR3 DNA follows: TGCAGTGCTCGGACAGGGACCGAGCAGTACTTC.

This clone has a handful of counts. For the CDR3, the DNA is TGTGCCAGCAGTCCTCCGGCGGGAGGGATCTACGAGCAGTACTTC. Amino acids: CASSPPAGGIYEQYF. This chain uses TRBV28 with TRBJ2-7; 9 bases agree with TRBD2. This CDR3 spans 15 amino acids. With V trimmed by 5 bases and J by 3 bases, 8 bases remained unmatched. CDR1 and CDR2 from the germline V gene are MDHEN and SYDVKM.

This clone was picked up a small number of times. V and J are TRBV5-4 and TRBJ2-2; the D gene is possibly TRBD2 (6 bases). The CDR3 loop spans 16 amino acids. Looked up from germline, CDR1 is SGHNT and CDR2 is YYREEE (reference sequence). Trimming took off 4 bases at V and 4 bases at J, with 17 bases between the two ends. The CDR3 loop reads CASSRERGRTTGELFF. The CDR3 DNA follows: TGTGCCAGCAGCCGGGAGAGGGGCCGTACCACCGGGGAGCTGTTTTTT.

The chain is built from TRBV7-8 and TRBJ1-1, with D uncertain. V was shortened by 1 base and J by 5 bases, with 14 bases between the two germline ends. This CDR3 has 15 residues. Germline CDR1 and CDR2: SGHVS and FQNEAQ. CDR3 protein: CASSLGSTLRTEAFF. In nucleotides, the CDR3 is TGTGCCAGCAGCTTAGGAAGTACCCTTCGGACTGAAGCTTTCTTT. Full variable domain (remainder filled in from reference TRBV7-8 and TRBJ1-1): GAGVSQSPRYKVAKRGQDVALRCDPISGHVSLFWYQQALGQGPEFLTYFQNEAQLDKSGLPSDRFFAERPEGSVSTLKIQRTQQEDSAVYLCASSLGSTLRTEAFFGQGTRLTVV.